The entry below describes one T cell receptor (beta chain). The table came from immunoSEQ multiplex PCR; TCRdb's copy has only in-frame clones and leaves some out. The profile shows roughly 220,000 clones, 84% of them singletons. V gave up 4 bases and J gave up 2 bases; unmatched junction bases: 11. The germline CDR1 and CDR2 sequences are SGHTA and FQGNSA. The CDR3 is made up of 17 amino acids. The data originate from a study of blood T cell repertoires in COVID-19. The overall study: T cells, B-cell-depleted T cells, or PBMCs supplied cDNA or gDNA.

The age range of participants was about 18 to 95 years, with residence in some 25 US areas. Before being deemed recovered, Cohort 3 donors had two negative PCRs, clearance, or symptom resolution. This sequence was found in a woman aged 40 to 55 who had recovered from COVID-19. The sample taken for sequencing was PBMCs or T cells enriched from blood (not recorded which). The gene calls are TRBV7-2 and TRBJ2-3; 8 positions agree with TRBD2. CDR3 in amino acids: CASSSTSGAAPTDTQYF. Here the CDR3 DNA reads TGTGCCAGCAGCTCCACTAGCGGCGCGGCCCCCACAGATACGCAGTATTTT.